The T cell receptor beta chain described here comes from a study of blood T cell repertoires in COVID-19. In the study overall: The United States, Italy and Spain were the sources of the acute and convalescent COVID-19 samples.

The V segment lost 0 bases and the J segment 5 bases; nucleotides outside the gene matches: 6. This CDR3 has 15 residues. The germline gives CDR1 SGHTS, CDR2 YDEGEE. The protocol was immunoSEQ multiplex PCR, while the TCRdb copy is restricted to in-frame clones and leaves out a portion. The data hold about 170,000 clones, with roughly 93% observed a single time. Material: peripheral blood. This sequence originates from a woman aged 45-60 years with acute or convalescent COVID-19. V and J are TRBV5-8 and TRBJ2-3; 7 nucleotides agree with TRBD2. CDR3 residues: CASSLGPGEGDTQYF. CDR3 in DNA: TGTGCCAGCAGCTTGGGACCGGGGGAGGGAGATACGCAGTATTTT.